This T cell receptor (beta chain) is from a study of CD8+ T cells in alopecia areata. For the study at large: Treated individuals took tofacitinib by mouth, 5 to 10 mg twice daily.

Extracted from the samples, RNA was reverse transcribed into cDNA to serve as the sequencing template. Clones were sequenced by immunoSEQ multiplex PCR, and TCRdb holds only the in-frame ones, with some missing. The table has some 190,000 clones, about three fifths seen once; the top ten hold approximately 1.3%. Treatment indicated: oral pan-JAK inhibitor, 5-10 mg twice daily. Lesional scalp tissue (obtained by punch biopsy) and peripheral blood were collected from alopecia areata patients. The clonotype was recovered from a human donor with alopecia areata. Sample: CD4+ T cells sorted from blood, taken between weeks 49 and 50, from a patient treated with tofacitinib.

The DNA of the CDR3 is TGTGCCAGCAGAGGACAGGGTGAAAAACTGTTTTTT. This translates into CASRGQGEKLFF. This rearrangement joins TRBV2 to TRBJ1-4, with 8 bases that match TRBD1. Looked up from germline, CDR1 is SNHLY and CDR2 is FYNNEI. The CDR3 is 12 amino acids. V lost 6 bases to trimming and J lost 7 bases; unmatched junction nucleotides: 1.